Listed below are T cell receptor beta chains from one sample, sequenced in a study of CD8+CD57+ T cells in acquired aplastic anemia. TCRdb re-called the reads with MiXCR, one entry per CDR3 protein. This repertoire shows around 500,000 distinct CDR3 sequences, around 30% found once; its top ten account for 0.7% to 1%. The sample was sorted CD4+, CD8+, or CD8+CD57+ T cells (not recorded which) from PBMCs. The origin of the receptors is a human donor with aplastic anemia. Both conserved end residues are part of each CDR3. Fields, in order: D gene, clone size, J gene, V gene, CDR3 DNA, CDR3 protein. D genes are given only for firm matches. Rows may omit the clone size; those that give it use once, few, many or a size class.

>TRBD1|once|TRBJ1-6|TRBV2
TGTGCCAGCAGTGAACCACCGGGACAGGGTCTTAGGATTTATAATTCACCCCTCCACTTT
CASSEPPGQGLRIYNSPLHF
>NA|many|TRBJ1-2|TRBV7-9
TGTGCCAGCAGCCCCCGGGACTATGGCTACACCTTC
CASSPRDYGYTF
>NA|NA|TRBJ1-1|TRBV10-3
TGTGCCAGCAGGGAGGGGACACCCAGGGTGGACACTGAAGCTTTCTTT
CASREGTPRVDTEAFF
>NA|few|TRBJ2-1|TRBV15
TGTGCCACCAGCAGCCAAGGGCAGGGGGGCAATGAGCAGTTCTTC
CATSSQGQGGNEQFF
>TRBD1|NA|TRBJ1-1|TRBV20-1
TGCAGTGCTACCGACAGGGTGAACACTGAAGCTTTCTTT
CSATDRVNTEAFF
>TRBD1|few|TRBJ2-7|TRBV27
TGTGCCAGCAGTACAGGGACAGCATATCCCTACGAGCAGTACTTC
CASSTGTAYPYEQYF
>TRBD1|NA|TRBJ2-5|TRBV10-3
TGTGCCATCAGTTCAGGACAGGGAATAGGCAATCAGCCCCAGTACTTC
CAISSGQGIGNQPQYF
>TRBD1|NA|TRBJ1-1|TRBV15
TGTGCCACCAGCAGTGAACGGGACAGGGCTGAAGCTTTCTTT
CATSSERDRAEAFF
>TRBD2|NA|TRBJ2-7|TRBV9
TGTGCCAGCAGCGTAGACGGGGGGGCTTACGAGCAGTACTTC
CASSVDGGAYEQYF
>NA|NA|TRBJ1-5|TRBV6-1
TGTGCCAGCAGTGGGGGGCGCGTTCAGCCCCAGCATTTT
CASSGGRVQPQHF
>NA|NA|TRBJ2-5|TRBV7-2
TGTGCCAGCAGCCTGCGGGTGGGAGCTAGAGAGACCCAGTACTTC
CASSLRVGARETQYF
>NA|NA|TRBJ2-3|TRBV4-3
TGCGCCAGCAGCCAAGACTTGTCAACGTACACAGATACGCAGTATTTT
CASSQDLSTYTDTQYF
>TRBD2|NA|TRBJ2-7|TRBV20-1
TGCAGTGCTAGCCGGACTAGCGGGATCTACGAGCAGTACTTC
CSASRTSGIYEQYF
>TRBD1|NA|TRBJ2-5|TRBV29-1
TGCAGCACCCAGGTGGGGACAGGGTTCGACTTC
CSTQVGTGFDF
>NA|many|TRBJ1-6|TRBV6-1
TGTGCCAGCAGTCATCAGGGCAGCAATTCACCCCTCCACTTT
CASSHQGSNSPLHF
>NA|NA|TRBJ2-2|TRBV5-1
TGCGCCAGCAGCTTGGTCCGGGACGTCTACGGGGAGCTGTTTTTT
CASSLVRDVYGELFF
>NA|NA|TRBJ2-2|TRBV5-1
TGCGCCAGCAGCTTGGCCGAATTGTGGAACACCGGGGAGCTGTTTTTT
CASSLAELWNTGELFF
>TRBD2|NA|TRBJ2-3|TRBV24-1
TGTGCCACCAGTGATACGGGACTAGCCTCTAGCACAGATACGCAGTATTTT
CATSDTGLASSTDTQYF
>TRBD1|few|TRBJ2-5|TRBV14
TGTGCCAGCAGCGATGGGACAGGGGGCTGGGAGACCCAGTACTTC
CASSDGTGGWETQYF
>TRBD1|NA|TRBJ2-5|TRBV7-6
TGTGCCAGCAGCCCGGGGACAGGGGGCTTAGAGACCCAGTACTTC
CASSPGTGGLETQYF
>NA|few|TRBJ1-5|TRBV2
TGTGCCAGCAGTCGACCGGACAGTGGTAGGAAGCCCCAGCATTTT
CASSRPDSGRKPQHF
>NA|NA|TRBJ1-4|TRBV19
TGTGCCAGTCAACTCAACAGGGTGAGGGCAACTAATGAAAAACTGTTTTTT
CASQLNRVRATNEKLFF
>NA|NA|TRBJ1-2|TRBV3-1
TGTGCCAGCAGCGTACTTTCAGACTCTTATGGCTACGCCTTC
CASSVLSDSYGYAF
>NA|NA|TRBJ2-2|TRBV7-2
TGTGCCACGCCCCGGGCCGGGGAGCTGTTTTTT
CATPRAGELFF
>NA|NA|TRBJ2-5|TRBV20-1
TGCAGTGCTAGTATTAGGCTTCTGGGGTCCCAAGAGACCCGGTACTTC
CSASIRLLGSQETRYF
>NA|few|TRBJ1-2|TRBV3-1
TGTGCCAGCAGCCAAGAGCCCTCAGACAGAGGCTATGGCTACACCTTC
CASSQEPSDRGYGYTF
>TRBD1|once|TRBJ2-3|TRBV10-1
TGCGCCAGCACTGTGATAGGACAGGGAGGAGATACGCAGTATTTT
CASTVIGQGGDTQYF
>NA|NA|TRBJ2-2|TRBV5-5
TGTGCCAGCAGCTCGGGGGGCGTCAGCACCGGGGAGCTGTTTTTT
CASSSGGVSTGELFF
>NA|many|TRBJ1-2|TRBV10-3
TGTGCCATCAGTGTCTTGGGGCAGGAAGCCGACTATGGCTACACCTTC
CAISVLGQEADYGYTF
>NA|many|TRBJ2-5|TRBV19
TGTGCCAGTAGGGAAGGTCGACTAGACCAAGAGACCCAGTACTTC
CASREGRLDQETQYF
>TRBD1|few|TRBJ1-2|TRBV5-5
TGTGCCAGCAGCTTCTTCGGACAGGGAAACTATGGCTACACCTTC
CASSFFGQGNYGYTF
>NA|NA|TRBJ1-3|TRBV10-3
TGTGCCATCAGTGAGCCGAGGCGTGGGAACACCATATATTTT
CAISEPRRGNTIYF
>TRBD2|many|TRBJ2-5|TRBV19
TGTGCCAGTAGTACTCTAGCGGGAGAGACCCAGTACTTC
CASSTLAGETQYF
>NA|NA|TRBJ2-1|TRBV27
TGTGCCAGCAGAACAGGCAAAGAGCAGTTCTTC
CASRTGKEQFF
>TRBD1|few|TRBJ2-4|TRBV10-3
TGTGCCAGCAGGGGAATGGGACAGCGAAACATTCAGTACTTC
CASRGMGQRNIQYF
>NA|many|TRBJ2-3|TRBV5-1
TGCGCCAGCAGTCGACCGGGGGCAAGCACGCAGTATTTT
CASSRPGASTQYF
>NA|many|TRBJ2-7|TRBV7-2
TGTGCCAGCAGCAATAGCGGCTTAAGCTCCTACGAGCAGTACTTC
CASSNSGLSSYEQYF
>NA|NA|TRBJ1-6|TRBV5-1
TGCGCCAGCAGCTTCAAGGACAGAATAGATAATTCACCCCTCCACTTT
CASSFKDRIDNSPLHF
>NA|many|TRBJ2-2|TRBV25-1
TGTGCCAGCAGTGGGGGGAAGATAAGCACCGGGGAGCTGTTTTTT
CASSGGKISTGELFF
>NA|many|TRBJ2-3|TRBV2
TGTGCCAGCAGTGATGGTAGCGGTGCACCTAGCACAGATACGCAGTATTTT
CASSDGSGAPSTDTQYF
>NA|many|TRBJ2-7|TRBV19
TGTGCCAGTAGCGACCCCCTACATGAGCAGTACTTC
CASSDPLHEQYF
>NA|NA|TRBJ2-3|TRBV19
TGTGCCACCGCCTCGACCACAGATACGCAGTATTTT
CATASTTDTQYF
>NA|NA|TRBJ1-1|TRBV5-1
TGCGCCAGCCGGTTCACGAACGAGAACACTGAAGCTTTCTTT
CASRFTNENTEAFF
>NA|NA|TRBJ1-2|TRBV29-1
TGCAGCCAAGTACAGGGCCTTTACTATGGCTACACCTTC
CSQVQGLYYGYTF
>TRBD1|NA|TRBJ1-2|TRBV7-2
TGTGCCAGCAGGATAGACAGGGCCCTTTTCTATGGCTACACCTTC
CASRIDRALFYGYTF
>NA|NA|TRBJ2-2|TRBV9
TGTGCCAGCAGCGTGGCGGGATATGGCAGGGGGGGCACCGGGGAGCTGTTTTTT
CASSVAGYGRGGTGELFF